This is a list of T cell receptor beta chains from one sample in a study of identical twins. TCRdb re-called the 5' RACE reads through MiXCR, storing one row per CDR3 protein. The sample contains hundreds of thousands of distinct CDR3 sequences, 9% to 15% of which appear only once. These records were also assigned to another study, of yellow fever vaccine responses in identical twins.

Sequences were obtained from PBMCs. The receptors come from a woman aged 18-29 years in good health. CDR3s include the opening cysteine and the closing phenylalanine or tryptophan. Each record gives: CDR3 length, D gene, V gene, J gene, CDR3 protein. A D gene is named only where the DNA matches it firmly.

15	TRBD2	TRBV29-1	TRBJ2-3	CSDARSSGKTDTQYF
14	-	TRBV2	TRBJ2-3	CASNRQLIGDTQYF
15	-	TRBV20-1	TRBJ1-2	CSARVPTGGADGYTF
14	TRBD1	TRBV12-3/TRBV12-4	TRBJ2-5	CASRETGVRETQYF
16	TRBD2	TRBV6-5	TRBJ2-1	CASSYFASGVRNEQFF
15	TRBD2	TRBV10-3	TRBJ2-5	CAISEAEAGAETQYF
14	-	TRBV24-1	TRBJ1-1	CATSDLNKNTEAFF
16	TRBD1	TRBV28	TRBJ2-3	CASSLKGQGSTDTQYF
17	TRBD2	TRBV5-1	TRBJ2-7	CASSIYLGTSGVYEQYF
16	-	TRBV14	TRBJ2-5	CASSPRGGLISETQYF
15	TRBD2	TRBV6-5	TRBJ2-7	CASSYAGGGVKEQYF
14	-	TRBV27	TRBJ1-2	CASSLRGAWGGYTF
12	-	TRBV28	TRBJ2-1	CASSFRPNEQFF
14	-	TRBV7-8	TRBJ2-7	CASSLARVPYEQYF
11	-	TRBV29-1	TRBJ1-2	CSGAGGDGYTF
18	TRBD1	TRBV2	TRBJ1-5	CASSHPGTGNFGNQPQHF
12	TRBD1	TRBV10-3	TRBJ1-1	CAIRGQGVEAFF
13	TRBD2	TRBV29-1	TRBJ2-7	CSVGTSGFREQYF
16	TRBD2	TRBV7-8	TRBJ2-1	CASSAVLAGGDNEQFF
11	TRBD2	TRBV10-2	TRBJ2-1	CASSRGEGQFF
18	-	TRBV6-5	TRBJ2-3	CASSYSTGAHTLTDTQYF
14	TRBD1	TRBV5-1	TRBJ1-6	CASSSGQGRSPLHF
14	-	TRBV28	TRBJ2-7	CASSSRPIPYEQYF
13	TRBD1	TRBV27	TRBJ1-2	CASTSDRRYGYTF
15	TRBD2	TRBV3-1	TRBJ2-7	CASSPFSGGYYEQYF
19	TRBD2	TRBV12-3/TRBV12-4	TRBJ2-1	CACSLRYSGTSGRNNEQFF
15	-	TRBV5-1	TRBJ2-2	CASSASGPNTGELFF
17	-	TRBV19	TRBJ1-1	CASSMGMAGTVGPEAFF
18	TRBD2	TRBV12-3/TRBV12-4	TRBJ2-3	CASSLAVLAGGSGDTQYF
14	-	TRBV11-2	TRBJ1-1	CASSASLLGTEAFF
16	TRBD2	TRBV20-1	TRBJ2-1	CSAREGVAGLYNEQFF
14	-	TRBV28	TRBJ2-1	CASSLLSIYNVQFF
11	-	TRBV2	TRBJ1-1	CASSDFLEAFF
17	TRBD2	TRBV20-1	TRBJ2-2	CSAPGTSGGADTGELFF
15	TRBD2	TRBV14	TRBJ2-1	CASSQLGGSYNEQFF
12	TRBD1	TRBV2	TRBJ2-1	CASKIRGLGKFF
12	-	TRBV5-1	TRBJ1-1	CASSIGGAEAFF
13	-	TRBV10-3	TRBJ2-5	CAIAPAIRETQYF
16	-	TRBV12-3/TRBV12-4	TRBJ2-1	CASRVKGGLSYNEQFF
13	-	TRBV11-2	TRBJ1-1	CASSNWPDTEAFF
14	TRBD1	TRBV25-1	TRBJ2-7	CASSIQGASYEQYF
18	TRBD1	TRBV24-1	TRBJ1-4	CATSDLRDRGATNEKLFF
15	TRBD2	TRBV20-1	TRBJ2-1	CSATLAGGSYNEQFF
11	-	TRBV20-1	TRBJ1-2	CSASVSGGYTF
15	-	TRBV20-1	TRBJ2-1	CSGSRGGASYNEQFF
12	-	TRBV29-1	TRBJ2-3	CSVEVSTDTQYF
15	TRBD2	TRBV12-3/TRBV12-4	TRBJ2-2	CASRILAGNTGELFF
16	-	TRBV7-6	TRBJ2-5	CASSLVFGAGKETQYF
17	TRBD1	TRBV15	TRBJ1-1	CATSRDGPGTGGPEAFF